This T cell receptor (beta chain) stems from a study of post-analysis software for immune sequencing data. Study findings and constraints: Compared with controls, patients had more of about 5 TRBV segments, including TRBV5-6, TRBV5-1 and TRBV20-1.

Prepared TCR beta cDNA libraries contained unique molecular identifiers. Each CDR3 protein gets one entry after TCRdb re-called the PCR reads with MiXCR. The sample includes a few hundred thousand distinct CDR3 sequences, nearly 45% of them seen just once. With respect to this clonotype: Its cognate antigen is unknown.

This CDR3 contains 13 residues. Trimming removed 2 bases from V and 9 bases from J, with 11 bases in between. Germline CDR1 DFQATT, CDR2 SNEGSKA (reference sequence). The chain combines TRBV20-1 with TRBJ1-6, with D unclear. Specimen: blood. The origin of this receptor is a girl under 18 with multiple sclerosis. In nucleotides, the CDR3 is TGCAGTGCTAGAACAAACCCCCGTTCACCCCTCCACTTT. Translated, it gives CSARTNPRSPLHF.